This note documents a single T cell receptor (beta chain) sequence. CDR1 is SEHNR, CDR2 FQNEAQ, per germline (reference sequence). The CDR3 sequence is 14 residues long. Trimming removed 3 bases from V and 8 bases from J, with 16 bases in between. This specimen belongs to a study of beta chain features in type 1 diabetes. Overall study: Investigators examined 85 million to 110 million sorted cells across all samples.

Expressed TCRB transcripts were sequenced because the isolated RNA had all been reverse transcribed beforehand. Stem cell-like memory T cell samples underwent survey-depth immunoSEQ sequencing. They averaged approximately 1 million reads. Data came from immunoSEQ multiplex PCR; TCRdb stores just in-frame clones and leaves some out. The repertoire holds some 100,000 clones, with 30% to 50% as singletons. J is TRBJ1-2 and V is TRBV7-9; D may be TRBD1 (6 bases). The specimen was stem cell memory CD4+ T cells from blood. This receptor was taken from a woman younger than 30 in good health. CDR3 in DNA: TGTGCCAGCAGCTTCGAAGGGGGGGCGCAGGGCTACACCTTC. Its translation is CASSFEGGAQGYTF. The full variable domain, in which reference TRBV7-9 and TRBJ1-2 provide the parts outside the CDR3, is DTGVSQNPRHKITKRGQNVTFRCDPISEHNRLYWYRQTLGQGPEFLTYFQNEAQLEKSRLLSDRFSAERPKGSFSTLEIQRTEQGDSAMYLCASSFEGGAQGYTFGSGTRLTVV.